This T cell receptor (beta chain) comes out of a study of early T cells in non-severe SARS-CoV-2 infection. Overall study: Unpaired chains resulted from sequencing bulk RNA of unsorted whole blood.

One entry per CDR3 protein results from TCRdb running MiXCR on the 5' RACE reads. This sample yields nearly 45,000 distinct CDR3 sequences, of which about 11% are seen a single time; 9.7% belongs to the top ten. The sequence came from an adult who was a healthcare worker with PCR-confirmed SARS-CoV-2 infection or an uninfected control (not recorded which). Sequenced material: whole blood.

CDR3 nucleotide sequence: TGTGCCAGCAGCACCGGGCGGGGACCCTACGAGCAGTACTTC. Amino acid sequence: CASSTGRGPYEQYF. The chain is built from TRBV12-3 or TRBV12-4 and TRBJ2-7, with D possibly matching TRBD2 (6 bases). The CDR3 runs 14 residues. The V end was cut by 6 bases, the J end by 2 bases, with 14 bases between.